This T cell receptor (beta chain) is from a study of cytomegalovirus exposure and HLA in healthy donors. Primers for the PCR totalled 60 Vbeta and 13 Jbeta. Data came from immunoSEQ multiplex PCR; TCRdb stores just in-frame clones and leaves some out. Of some 170,000 clones listed, around three quarters are singletons. The CDR3 runs 13 residues. V was shortened by 3 bases and J by 6 bases, with 12 bases between the two germline ends. Germline CDR1 and CDR2: MDHEN and SYDVKM. This clone appeared a single time. What it binds is unknown. General study points: An analysis done earlier found most TCR beta V segments productive about 90% or about 30% of the time. Roughly uniform sequencing depth across donors was assumed, possibly incorrectly. Overall, around 160 TCR beta chains were annotated as cytomegalovirus-associated. A later look showed TCR association rates differing by HLA locus, highest for DRB1 and lowest for HLA-C.

This sequence originates from a man aged 30-40 years in good health and CMV-seropositive. The chain joins TRBV28 to TRBJ2-7, with D possibly matching TRBD1 (6 bases). Sample: PBMCs. CDR3 nucleotides: TGTGCCAGCAGTTTCGGGCAGGGGCTCGAGCAGTACTTC. Translating gives CASSFGQGLEQYF.